The 25 T cell receptor beta chains below all came from one sample that was sequenced in a study of blood T cell repertoires in COVID-19. Assay: immunoSEQ multiplex PCR; the TCRdb copy retains only in-frame clones and omits some. The repertoire holds tens of thousands of clones, 70% to 90% seen once, with 15% to 17% in the top ten. Sequences were obtained from peripheral blood. The receptors derive from a human donor in a cohort sampled during active COVID-19. The donor label of this sample is uncertain.

This clone was seen a handful of times. The chain links TRBV6-2 or TRBV6-3 to TRBJ2-7; 8 bases are shared with TRBD1. The CDR3 has 17 amino acids. The J segment lost 3 bases and the V segment lost 2 bases, leaving 12 bases of the junction unmatched. CDR1 and CDR2 from the germline V gene are MNHEY and SVGEGT. CDR3 nucleotides: TGTGCCAGCAGTTACCTCACAACCGGGACAGGTCTCTACGAGCAGTACTTC. Its protein is CASSYLTTGTGLYEQYF.

The CDR3 reads CASSQPNRGRHYGYTF. DNA of the CDR3: TGCGCCAGCAGCCAACCTAACAGGGGGCGTCACTATGGCTACACCTTC. J is TRBJ1-2 and V is TRBV4-1, with TRBD1 matching 9 bases. Trimming took 2 bases from V and 3 from J; bases not matched to a gene: 7. Germline CDR1 and CDR2: MGHRA and YSYEKL. This CDR3 contains 16 residues.

The V and J genes are TRBV5-1 and TRBJ2-7; TRBD1 agrees at 10 bases. CDR1 and CDR2 from the germline V gene are SGHRS and YFSETQ. The V gene end was trimmed by 4 bases and the J gene end by 7 bases; junction bases not matched to a gene: 8. The CDR3 consists of 14 residues. CDR3 in amino acids: CASSATGTGAEQYF. CDR3 nucleotides: TGCGCCAGCAGCGCAACCGGGACAGGGGCAGAGCAGTACTTC.

The chain joins TRBV5-1 to TRBJ2-7, with TRBD1 as a possible D gene (5 bases). Germline V gene sequence: CDR1 SGHRS, CDR2 YFSETQ. The CDR3 sequence is 14 residues long. Trimming left V 0 bases short and J 3 bases short, with 10 bases between. CDR3 protein: CASSLATGNYEQYF. In DNA form, the CDR3 reads TGCGCCAGCAGCTTGGCTACAGGAAACTACGAGCAGTACTTC.

The V gene is TRBV7-6, the J gene TRBJ2-1; 7 nucleotides align to TRBD1. From germline, CDR1 is SGHVS and CDR2 FNYEAQ. After removal of 2 bases from V and 9 bases from J, the junction contained 7 bases not matched to a gene. The CDR3 covers 14 residues. CDR3 residues: CASSLLGGRGEQFF. CDR3 sequence (DNA): TGTGCCAGCAGCTTATTAGGGGGCCGCGGTGAGCAGTTCTTC. The full variable domain, rest sourced from reference TRBV7-6 and TRBJ2-1, is GAGVSQSPRYKVTKRGQDVALRCDPISGHVSLYWYRQALGQGPEFLTYFNYEAQQDKSGLPNDRFSAERPEGSISTLTIQRTEQRDSAMYRCASSLLGGRGEQFFGPGTRLTVL.

The chain couples TRBV2 to TRBJ2-2, with D maybe TRBD2 (5 bases). From germline, CDR1 is SNHLY and CDR2 FYNNEI. V was cut by 5 bases and J by 4 bases, with 14 bases left in between. The length of the CDR3 is 15 residues. The CDR3 here is CASSLTSSFTGELFF. The DNA for the CDR3 is TGTGCCAGCAGTCTTACTAGTTCCTTCACCGGGGAGCTGTTTTTT.

V and J are TRBV9 and TRBJ1-2; TRBD1 matches 9 bases. Germline V gene data show CDR1 as SGDLS and CDR2 as YYNGEE. This CDR3 contains 13 residues. The junction had 2 bases not matched to a gene; V was cut back by 0 bases and J by 8 bases. The chain's CDR3 is CASSVETGGGYTF. CDR3 DNA sequence: TGTGCCAGCAGCGTAGAGACAGGGGGAGGCTACACCTTC. Full variable domain (remainder filled in from reference TRBV9 and TRBJ1-2): DSGVTQTPKHLITATGQRVTLRCSPRSGDLSVYWYQQSLDQGLQFLIQYYNGEERAKGNILERFSAQQFPDLHSELNLSSLELGDSALYFCASSVETGGGYTFGSGTRLTVV.

V is TRBV9 and J is TRBJ2-6; 8 nucleotides agree with TRBD1. Trimming cost V 3 bases and J 3 bases; bases outside gene matches: 5. In germline, CDR1 is SGDLS, CDR2 YYNGEE. CDR3 length equals 16 residues. The chain's CDR3 is CASSAQGAGGANVLTF. The CDR3 coding sequence is TGTGCCAGCAGCGCTCAGGGGGCTGGTGGGGCCAACGTCCTGACTTTC. The entire variable domain, with the rest obtained from reference TRBV9 and TRBJ2-6, is as follows: DSGVTQTPKHLITATGQRVTLRCSPRSGDLSVYWYQQSLDQGLQFLIQYYNGEERAKGNILERFSAQQFPDLHSELNLSSLELGDSALYFCASSAQGAGGANVLTFGAGSRLTVL.

The rearrangement joins TRBV5-4 to TRBJ2-3, with 7 bases fitting TRBD2. CDR3 size: 14 residues. Per germline, CDR1 SGHNT and CDR2 YYREEE (reference sequence). V lost 2 bases and J lost 3; bases outside the gene matches: 3. The DNA for the CDR3 is TGTGCCAGCAGCTTAGGACTAGTGACAGATACGCAGTATTTT. Amino acids: CASSLGLVTDTQYF.

The rearrangement uses TRBV7-2 and TRBJ1-2; 7 nucleotides agree with TRBD1. Germline V lookup: CDR1 SGHTA, CDR2 FQGNSA. CDR3 length: 14 amino acids. The V gene end was trimmed by 5 bases and the J gene end by 7 bases; junction bases not matched to a gene: 10. CDR3 region: CASSPNRGNRGYTF. In nucleotides, the CDR3 is TGTGCCAGCAGCCCAAACAGGGGTAATCGTGGCTACACCTTC.

The chain carries TRBV4-3 and TRBJ2-5; the match to TRBD2 covers 7 bases. The CDR3 spans 14 residues. V was clipped by 1 base and J by 5 bases; unmatched bases: 4. The germline V gene has CDR1 LGHNA and CDR2 YSLEER. CDR3 bases: TGCGCCAGCAGCCAAGGGGGGGGTGGCGAGACCCAGTACTTC. Its translation is CASSQGGGGETQYF.

V usage is TRBV9 and J usage is TRBJ2-2; possibly TRBD1 for D (6 bases). The CDR3 loop spans 16 amino acids. CDR1 and CDR2 (germline): SGDLS, YYNGEE. The V gene lost 4 bases and the J gene lost 3 bases, with 16 bases spanning the gap. This CDR3 is CASSLSTGQYTGELFF. The CDR3 DNA reads TGTGCCAGCAGCCTTTCGACAGGCCAGTACACCGGGGAGCTGTTTTTT.

This rearrangement joins TRBV7-3 to TRBJ2-2; possible D gene TRBD2, 6 bases. The V and J ends lost 5 bases and 4 bases respectively, with 14 bases between them. The CDR3 length is 15 residues. CDR1 and CDR2 (germline): SGHTA, FQGTGA. For the CDR3, the DNA is TGTGCCAGCAGCGTCACCGGGGGATCCACCGGGGAGCTGTTTTTT. Residues: CASSVTGGSTGELFF.

The V call is TRBV7-8, the J call TRBJ2-1, with a weak D call TRBD2 (6 bases). CDR3 length: 16 residues. Germline CDR1 reads SGHVS; CDR2 reads FQNEAQ. The ends were cut back, 5 bases at V and 0 bases at J, with 14 bases in the middle. CDR3 amino acids: CASSMSGGSSYNEQFF. CDR3 nucleotide sequence: TGTGCCAGCAGCATGAGTGGAGGGAGCTCCTACAATGAGCAGTTCTTC.

The chain couples TRBV11-2 to TRBJ1-5; 7 nucleotides match TRBD1. Germline CDR1 reads SGHAT; CDR2 reads FQNNGV. This CDR3 has 16 amino acids. CDR3: CVGKERGPIHNQPQHF. CDR3 nucleotides: TGTGTCGGTAAAGAAAGGGGGCCTATCCACAATCAGCCCCAGCATTTT.

The chain joins TRBV7-3 to TRBJ2-3; TRBD2 matches at 7 bases. CDR1 is SGHTA and CDR2 is FQGTGA in the germline V gene. The V gene end was trimmed by 5 bases and the J gene end by 5 bases; junction bases not matched to a gene: 7. The length of the CDR3 is 14 residues. As DNA, the CDR3 is TGTGCCAGCAGCAACGGACTAGTTGGAGATACGCAGTATTTT. Protein product: CASSNGLVGDTQYF.

The V and J genes are TRBV4-1 and TRBJ1-1; D not resolved. Germline V gives CDR1 MGHRA, CDR2 YSYEKL. V lost 1 base and J lost 8, with 14 bases in between. CDR3 length: 14 amino acids. The CDR3 coding sequence is TGCGCCAGCAGCCAAGGTGGCAGCCTAGAGGAAGCTTTCTTT. It codes for CASSQGGSLEEAFF.

For this clone: Other DNA sequences in this specimen translate into the identical CDR3. CDR3 in amino acids: CASSIRGQGHGYTF. CDR3 in DNA: TGTGCCAGTAGTATTAGGGGGCAGGGTCATGGCTACACCTTC. The rearrangement uses TRBV19 and TRBJ1-2, with 7 bases fitting TRBD1. Germline CDR1 is LNHDA and CDR2 is SQIVND (reference sequence). V lost 3 bases and J lost 6; bases outside the gene matches: 7. There are 14 residues in the CDR3.

V and J are TRBV6-5 and TRBJ1-2; 8 nucleotides agree with TRBD1. J was trimmed by 3 bases and V by 6 bases; bases with no gene match: 6. The CDR3 is 14 amino acids. Per germline, CDR1 MNHEY and CDR2 SVGAGI. The DNA for the CDR3 is TGTGCCAGCAGGCGGGACAGGACCCACTATGGCTACACCTTC. It codes for CASRRDRTHYGYTF.

The gene calls are TRBV3-1 (or the pseudogene TRBV3-2) and TRBJ2-1, with D perhaps matching TRBD2 (6 bases). Trimming took off 1 base at V and 6 bases at J, with 13 bases between the two ends. Germline CDR1 and CDR2: LGHDT and YNNKEL (reference sequence). This CDR3 spans 15 amino acids. CDR3 bases: TGTGCCAGCAGCCAAGGATCTCTACTAGCCAATGAGCAGTTCTTC. It yields the protein CASSQGSLLANEQFF.

The chain uses TRBV11-2 and TRBJ2-5; D is possibly TRBD1 (5 bases). CDR3 length equals 14 residues. Germline V CDR1 and CDR2: SGHAT, FQNNGV. V gave up 8 bases and J gave up 2 bases, with 15 bases separating them. CDR3 amino acids: CASGAGLVQETQYF. The CDR3 DNA sequence: TGTGCCAGCGGCGCAGGGCTGGTACAAGAGACCCAGTACTTC.

The genes are TRBV12-2 and TRBJ2-5; the listed D gene, TRBD1, was not tested against the DNA. TRBV12-2 is marked as a pseudogene. The CDR3 is made up of 21 amino acids. This chain's CDR3 is CASRLVPSSIPRGLIGETQYF. The CDR3 DNA follows: TGTGCAAGTCGCTTAGTCCCTTCCTCTATCCCCAGGGGGCTCATCGGGGAGACCCAGTACTTC.

V gene TRBV6-2 or TRBV6-3 combines with J gene TRBJ2-7; 10 nucleotides match TRBD2. J gave up 4 bases and V 2 bases, and 14 bases lay outside the gene matches. CDR1 is MNHEY and CDR2 is SVGEGT in the germline V gene. The CDR3 is 18 residues long. The DNA of the CDR3 is TGTGCCAGCAGTTACGACCCTAGCGGGGGCCGAACAACGTACGAGCAGTACTTC. Residues: CASSYDPSGGRTTYEQYF.

The rearrangement uses TRBV7-9 and TRBJ2-6, with D possibly matching TRBD2 (5 bases). Trimming stripped 7 bases from V and 0 bases from J, with 16 bases between. The CDR3 runs to 17 residues. Germline V lookup: CDR1 SEHNR, CDR2 FQNEAQ (reference sequence). CDR3 in DNA: TGTGCCAGCACCAGAACCCTGACTAACTCTGGGGCCAACGTCCTGACTTTC. This codes for CASTRTLTNSGANVLTF.

This clone has a handful of counts. The rearrangement joins TRBV7-2 to TRBJ2-5; a weak D match, TRBD2 (7 bases). V gave up 1 base and J gave up 9 bases, with 15 bases separating them. This CDR3 is 14 amino acids long. CDR1 is SGHTA, CDR2 FQGNSA, per germline. CDR3: CASSLEGGGGAQYF. The CDR3 region has the DNA TGTGCCAGCAGCTTAGAGGGGGGGGGCGGAGCCCAGTACTTC.